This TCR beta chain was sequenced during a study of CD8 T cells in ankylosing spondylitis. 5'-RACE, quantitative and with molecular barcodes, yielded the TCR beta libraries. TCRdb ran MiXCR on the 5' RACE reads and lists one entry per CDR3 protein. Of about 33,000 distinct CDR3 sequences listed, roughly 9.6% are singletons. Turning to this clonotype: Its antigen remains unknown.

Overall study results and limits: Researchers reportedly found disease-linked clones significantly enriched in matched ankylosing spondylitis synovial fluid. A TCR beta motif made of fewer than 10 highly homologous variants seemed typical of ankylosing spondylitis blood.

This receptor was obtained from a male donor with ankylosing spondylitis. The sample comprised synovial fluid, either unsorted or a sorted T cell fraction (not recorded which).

The CDR3 here is CASSSGTSGASYEQYF. The DNA of the CDR3 is TGTGCCAGCAGCTCTGGGACTAGCGGGGCGTCCTACGAGCAGTACTTC. The V call is TRBV11-3, the J call TRBJ2-7; 13 positions agree with TRBD2. Losses at the gene ends were 4 bases for V and 1 base for J; bases not matched to a gene: 4. The length of the CDR3 is 16 residues. From germline, CDR1 is SGHNT and CDR2 YENEEA.